This TCR beta chain came from a study of blood T cell repertoires in COVID-19. Study overall: From T cells, B-cell-depleted T cells, or PBMCs came the material, which was cDNA or gDNA.

Per the study methods: Researchers report that nucleated cell counts were estimated from reference gene primer amplification. Sequencing used immunoSEQ multiplex PCR; TCRdb keeps in-frame clones, though not all of them. The V and J calls and clone size are taken from that table; D and trimming were inferred from the DNA. Of about 200,000 clones in the sample, about 88% were seen once. The CDR3 is 17 amino acids. J gave up 4 bases and V 2 bases, and 12 bases lay outside the gene matches. Germline CDR1 and CDR2: ENHRY and SYGVKD. Followed over time, Seattle patients had been enrolled while infection was active. Remarks on this clone: The same CDR3 is also encoded by other DNA sequences in this sample.

V usage is TRBV10-3 and J usage is TRBJ2-5; 8 bases align to TRBD2. The sequencing input was peripheral blood. This clonotype was sampled from a man aged 50 to 59 with COVID-19, enrolled during active disease. This CDR3 is CAISERGGAGGGETQYF. The CDR3 DNA sequence: TGTGCCATCAGTGAGCGAGGTGGGGCGGGGGGAGGAGAGACCCAGTACTTC.